This entry is about one T cell receptor beta chain. The data are from a study of glioma-infiltrating T cells after dendritic cell vaccination. As for time point: after dendritic cell vaccination, including at tumor progression/relapse. None of the glioblastoma patients had an isocitrate dehydrogenase mutation. PBMC were collected before vaccination, two weeks after the third vaccination, and at progression. With 10 bases removed from V and 7 bases from J, the gap between germline ends came to 16 bases. Germline values: CDR1 SEHNR, CDR2 FQNEAQ (reference sequence). The CDR3 sequence is 12 residues long. Clones were sequenced by immunoSEQ multiplex PCR, and TCRdb holds only the in-frame ones, with some missing. This sample has just under 100,000 clones; over 80% occur once, and the top ten carry roughly 5.3%.

The TCR was taken from a human donor with glioblastoma. The material sequenced was blood, taken after dendritic cell vaccination. The V and J genes are TRBV7-9 and TRBJ1-1, with D possibly TRBD1 on 6 matching bases. CDR3 protein: CATNQGPFEAFF. DNA for the CDR3: TGTGCCACAAACCAGGGGCCCTTTGAAGCTTTCTTT. The entire variable domain, with the rest obtained from reference TRBV7-9 and TRBJ1-1, is as follows: DTGVSQNPRHKITKRGQNVTFRCDPISEHNRLYWYRQTLGQGPEFLTYFQNEAQLEKSRLLSDRFSAERPKGSFSTLEIQRTEQGDSAMYLCATNQGPFEAFFGQGTRLTVV.